Below, 17 T cell receptor beta chains from the same sample are listed, as sequenced in a study of shared clonotypes between healthy human individuals. Sequencing used immunoSEQ multiplex PCR; TCRdb keeps in-frame clones, though not all of them. The table includes 1.6 million or so clones, roughly 96% detected once. Specimen: naive CD4+ T cells sorted from blood. Subset meaning: CD45RA+ positively selected. The receptors were sampled from a man in his thirties or forties in good health.

The CDR3 here is CASSVGTTNTGELFF. DNA for the CDR3: TGCGCCAGCAGTGTAGGGACAACGAACACCGGGGAGCTGTTTTTT. V usage is TRBV10-2 and J usage is TRBJ2-2; tentatively, D is TRBD1 (6 bases). Per the germline V gene, CDR1 is WSHSY and CDR2 is SAAADI. With 4 bases removed from V and 0 bases from J, the gap between germline ends came to 9 bases. The CDR3 contains 15 residues.

The J gene is TRBJ2-7, the V gene TRBV30; no reliable D call. CDR3 length: 13 residues. Germline V gene lookup returns CDR1 GTSNPN and CDR2 SVGIG (reference sequence). V was shortened by 3 bases and J by 6 bases, with 15 bases between the two germline ends. The CDR3 DNA is TGTGCCTGGAGCGCCAACCCCCTCGGCGAGCAGTACTTC. This encodes CAWSANPLGEQYF. Drawing the rest from reference TRBV30 and TRBJ2-7, the complete variable domain is SQTIHQWPATLVQPVGSPLSLECTVEGTSNPNLYWYRQAAGRGLQLLFYSVGIGQISSEVPQNLSASRPQDRQFILSSKKLLLSDSGFYLCAWSANPLGEQYFGPGTRLTVT.

Comments on this clone: Other DNA sequences in the sample encode the same CDR3. The V and J genes are TRBV6-1 and TRBJ2-7; perhaps TRBD1 as D (5 bases). Germline V CDR1 and CDR2: MNHNS, SASEGT. The CDR3 contains 12 residues. V gave up 7 bases and J gave up 3 bases, with 10 bases separating them. The CDR3 sequence: CASTPRGYEQYF. The CDR3 nucleotides read TGTGCCAGCACCCCAAGGGGCTACGAGCAGTACTTC.

This clone appeared a single time. V is TRBV28 and J is TRBJ2-7, with D perhaps matching TRBD2 (5 bases). Germline CDR1 MDHEN, CDR2 SYDVKM. This CDR3 is built from 17 residues. V lost 5 bases, J lost 3 bases, and 23 bases lay in between. The CDR3 protein is CASSASGISQGGYEQYF. The CDR3 DNA follows: TGTGCCAGCAGTGCATCCGGGATTAGCCAAGGCGGCTACGAGCAGTACTTC.

This rearrangement joins TRBV7-9 to TRBJ2-7; the D is unclear. The ends were cut back, 5 bases at V and 5 bases at J, with 16 bases in the middle. Germline-derived CDR1 and CDR2 are SEHNR and FQNEAQ (reference sequence). The CDR3 runs 14 residues. In nucleotides, the CDR3 is TGTGCCAGCAGCCCCTCACAGTGGAATGACGAGCAGTACTTC. Amino acids: CASSPSQWNDEQYF.

The chain combines TRBV28 with TRBJ1-2; D unresolved. The germline V gene encodes CDR1 MDHEN and CDR2 SYDVKM. This CDR3 comprises 12 residues. V was pared by 0 bases and J by 7 bases, with 6 bases between. The CDR3 loop reads CASSLWGGGYTF. The CDR3 bases are TGTGCCAGCAGTTTATGGGGTGGTGGCTACACCTTC.

The chain links TRBV27 to TRBJ2-7, with a tentative D call TRBD2 (5 bases). The CDR3 is made up of 15 amino acids. The V end lost 4 bases, the J end lost 0 bases, and 13 bases lay between the germline ends. Germline lookup yields CDR1 MNHEY and CDR2 SMNVEV (reference sequence). CDR3 bases: TGTGCCAGCAGTTCGTATCATCGGGACTCCTACGAGCAGTACTTC. Its translation: CASSSYHRDSYEQYF.

The chain couples TRBV21-1 to TRBJ2-7; the D segment call TRBD2 is taken from the table without a DNA check. TRBV21-1 is described as a pseudogene. This CDR3 has 15 residues. The CDR3 bases are TGTGCCAGCACGGCCGGGCAGCGGGCTGGGGACGAGCAGTACTTC. Translated: CASTAGQRAGDEQYF.

V gene TRBV5-6 combines with J gene TRBJ1-2; 8 bases map to TRBD1. Germline values: CDR1 SGHDT, CDR2 YYEEEE. This CDR3 has 17 residues. The V gene end was trimmed by 0 bases and the J gene end by 4 bases; junction bases not matched to a gene: 11. The CDR3 reads CASSLDPQTGVSYGYTF. The CDR3, as DNA: TGTGCCAGCAGCTTGGACCCCCAGACAGGGGTAAGCTATGGCTACACCTTC.

The V and J genes are TRBV11-2 and TRBJ2-6, with 8 bases lining up with TRBD1. V lost 6 bases and J lost 0; bases outside the gene matches: 13. Looked up from germline, CDR1 is SGHAT and CDR2 is FQNNGV. The length of the CDR3 is 19 residues. Written as DNA, the CDR3 is TGTGCCAGCAGATCAAAACCGGGACAGGCGATCTCTGGGGCCAACGTCCTGACTTTC. The encoded protein is CASRSKPGQAISGANVLTF.

CDR3 sequence reads: CASSPGVGRGETQYF. Here the CDR3 DNA reads TGTGCCAGCAGCCCAGGAGTCGGGCGCGGAGAGACCCAGTACTTC. The chain has TRBV5-4 and TRBJ2-5; the D is unclear. This CDR3 spans 15 amino acids. V was pared by 4 bases and J by 4 bases, with 17 bases between. Germline loops: CDR1 SGHNT, CDR2 YYREEE (reference sequence).

The chain employs TRBV5-6 and TRBJ2-3; 11 positions match TRBD1. The V segment lost 4 bases and the J segment 5 bases; nucleotides outside the gene matches: 6. CDR1 SGHDT and CDR2 YYEEEE come from the germline V gene. The CDR3 contains 15 residues. The CDR3 coding sequence is TGTGCCAGCAGCATGGACAGGGGGCTTAAAGATACGCAGTATTTT. It yields the protein CASSMDRGLKDTQYF.

The rearrangement links TRBV18 to TRBJ1-5; 7 nucleotides line up with TRBD1. V gave up 6 bases and J gave up 4 bases; unmatched junction bases: 12. This CDR3 comprises 16 residues. CDR1 is KGHSH, CDR2 LQKENI, per germline. CDR3 sequence reads: CASSPTGRRLNQPQHF. In nucleotides, the CDR3 is TGTGCCAGCTCTCCGACAGGGCGACGACTTAATCAGCCCCAGCATTTT.

The chain recombines TRBV6-5 with TRBJ2-3; possibly TRBD2 for D (5 bases). The CDR3 consists of 13 residues. The germline CDR1 and CDR2 sequences are MNHEY and SVGAGI. Trimming left V 3 bases short and J 5 bases short, with 9 bases between. The DNA for the CDR3 is TGTGCCAGCAGTTATTCCCGGGGAGATACGCAGTATTTT. This sequence encodes CASSYSRGDTQYF.

Of note for this clone: This sample also contains other DNA sequences that code for the same CDR3. CDR3 region: CASSLGLAGVETQYF. In DNA form, the CDR3 reads TGCGCCAGCAGCTTGGGACTAGCGGGAGTTGAGACCCAGTACTTC. V gene TRBV5-1 combines with J gene TRBJ2-5; 12 bases are a match to TRBD2. The CDR3 consists of 15 residues. V gave up 0 bases and J gave up 5 bases; unmatched junction bases: 2. Germline V CDR1 and CDR2: SGHRS, YFSETQ.

The rearrangement links TRBV28 to TRBJ2-2, with no clear D. The CDR3 loop spans 12 amino acids. Between the trimmed V and J ends, which lost 7 bases and 7 bases, there was a span of 10 bases. Germline CDR1 MDHEN, CDR2 SYDVKM. The CDR3 DNA reads as TGTGCCAGCAAACTCCCCGGCGGGGAGCTGTTTTTT. Amino acids: CASKLPGGELFF. Full variable domain (remainder filled in from reference TRBV28 and TRBJ2-2): DVKVTQSSRYLVKRTGEKVFLECVQDMDHENMFWYRQDPGLGLRLIYFSYDVKMKEKGDIPEGYSVSREKKERFSLILESASTNQTSMYLCASKLPGGELFFGEGSRLTVL.

The rearrangement links TRBV5-1 to TRBJ2-1; D perhaps matches TRBD1 (6 bases). CDR3 length: 19 amino acids. With 0 bases removed from V and 2 bases from J, the gap between germline ends came to 21 bases. The germline V gene has CDR1 SGHRS and CDR2 YFSETQ. CDR3 sequence: CASSLGLNRDIYAYNEQFF. CDR3 bases: TGCGCCAGCAGCTTGGGGCTTAACAGGGATATCTATGCCTACAATGAGCAGTTCTTC.